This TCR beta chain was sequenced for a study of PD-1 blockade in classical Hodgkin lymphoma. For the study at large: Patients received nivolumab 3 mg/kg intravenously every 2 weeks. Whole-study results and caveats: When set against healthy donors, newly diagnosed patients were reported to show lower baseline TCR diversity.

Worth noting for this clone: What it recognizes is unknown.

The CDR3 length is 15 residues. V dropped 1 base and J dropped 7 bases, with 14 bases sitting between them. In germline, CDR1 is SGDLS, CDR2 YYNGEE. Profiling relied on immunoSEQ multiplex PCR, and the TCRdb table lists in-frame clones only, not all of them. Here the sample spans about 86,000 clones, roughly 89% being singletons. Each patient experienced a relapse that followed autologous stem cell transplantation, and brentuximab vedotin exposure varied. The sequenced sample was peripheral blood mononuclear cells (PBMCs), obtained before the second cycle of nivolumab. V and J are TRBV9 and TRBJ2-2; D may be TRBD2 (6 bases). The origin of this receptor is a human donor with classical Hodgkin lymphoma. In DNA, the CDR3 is TGTGCCAGCAGCGTAACCGGGAGTCGCAACGGGGAGCTGTTTTTT. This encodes CASSVTGSRNGELFF.